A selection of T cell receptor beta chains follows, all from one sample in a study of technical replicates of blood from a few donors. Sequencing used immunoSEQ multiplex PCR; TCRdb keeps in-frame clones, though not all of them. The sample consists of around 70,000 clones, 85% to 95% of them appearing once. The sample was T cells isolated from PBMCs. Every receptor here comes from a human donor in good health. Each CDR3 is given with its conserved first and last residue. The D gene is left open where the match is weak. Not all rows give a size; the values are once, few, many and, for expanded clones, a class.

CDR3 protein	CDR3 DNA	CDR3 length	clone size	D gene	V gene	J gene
CASSPVQSPSTDTQYF	TGTGCCAGCTCACCAGTACAGAGCCCTAGCACAGATACGCAGTATTTT	16	NA	NA	TRBV18	TRBJ2-3
CASSPRSGNEQFF	TGTGCCAGCAGCCCCCGTAGCGGGAATGAGCAGTTCTTC	13	once	TRBD2	TRBV9	TRBJ2-1
CASSSGQGPYEQYF	TGCGCCAGCAGCTCCGGACAGGGTCCCTACGAGCAGTACTTC	14	NA	TRBD1	TRBV5-1	TRBJ2-7
CASIHGETQYF	TGTGCCAGCATTCACGGGGAGACCCAGTACTTC	11	NA	NA	TRBV6-1	TRBJ2-5
CAITGSGRARNEQFF	TGTGCCATCACTGGAAGCGGGAGGGCTAGGAATGAGCAGTTCTTC	15	NA	TRBD2	TRBV10-3	TRBJ2-1
CASSATGGNYGYTF	TGTGCCAGCAGCGCGACAGGGGGTAACTATGGCTACACCTTC	14	once	TRBD1	TRBV9	TRBJ1-2
CASSQDRAGLAGGSTQYF	TGCGCCAGCAGCCAAGATCGTGCGGGACTAGCGGGGGGTAGTACCCAGTACTTC	18	NA	TRBD2	TRBV4-3	TRBJ2-5
CAWGAESYEQYF	TGTGCCTGGGGGGCGGAAAGTTACGAGCAGTACTTC	12	NA	NA	TRBV30	TRBJ2-7
CASSQEGTGVNEQFF	TGCGCCAGCAGCCAAGAGGGGACAGGGGTTAATGAGCAGTTCTTC	15	NA	TRBD1	TRBV4-3	TRBJ2-1
CASSQITSGLNNEQFF	TGTGCCAGCAGCCAGATTACTAGCGGGCTCAACAATGAGCAGTTCTTC	16	NA	TRBD2	TRBV14	TRBJ2-1
CASSQESAGEHYGYTF	TGCGCCAGCAGCCAAGAGAGCGCAGGGGAACACTATGGCTACACCTTC	16	NA	NA	TRBV4-1	TRBJ1-2
CASSQSGNQPQHF	TGTGCCAGCAGCCAGTCGGGCAATCAGCCCCAGCATTTT	13	NA	NA	TRBV14	TRBJ1-5
CASSPGSGTGTYNEQFF	TGCGCCAGCAGCCCGGGGAGCGGGACAGGGACCTACAATGAGCAGTTCTTC	17	NA	TRBD1	TRBV5-1	TRBJ2-1
CAWSVTVGELFF	TGTGCCTGGAGTGTGACAGTTGGGGAGCTGTTTTTT	12	NA	NA	TRBV30	TRBJ2-2
CASSPGRGNGYTF	TGTGCCAGCAGTCCGGGACGGGGGAATGGCTACACCTTC	13	NA	NA	TRBV28	TRBJ1-2
CASSLVVEAGVEQFF	TGTGCCAGCAGCTTGGTTGTCGAGGCGGGAGTTGAGCAGTTCTTC	15	NA	TRBD2	TRBV7-3	TRBJ2-1
CASSEQAGISTEAFF	TGTGCCAGCAGTGAACAAGCAGGGATTAGCACTGAAGCTTTCTTT	15	NA	NA	TRBV6-1	TRBJ1-1
CASSIGQGLYEQYF	TGTGCCAGCAGCATTGGACAGGGTCTCTACGAGCAGTACTTC	14	NA	TRBD1	TRBV6-5	TRBJ2-7
CASSSFREAFF	TGTGCCAGCAGTTCTTTCCGTGAAGCTTTCTTT	11	NA	NA	TRBV6-5	TRBJ1-1
CASSEHSNQPQHF	TGTGCCAGCAGTGAACATAGCAATCAGCCCCAGCATTTT	13	NA	NA	TRBV6-1	TRBJ1-5
CATSSVGDSKIQETQYF	TGTGCCACCAGCAGCGTTGGGGACTCCAAAATACAAGAGACCCAGTACTTC	17	NA	NA	TRBV15	TRBJ2-5
CASGLVGSSYNEQFF	TGTGCTAGTGGTTTGGTCGGGAGCTCCTACAATGAGCAGTTCTTC	15	NA	NA	TRBV12-5	TRBJ2-1
CASIRGSGFTEAFF	TGTGCCAGCATTCGTGGCTCGGGTTTCACTGAAGCTTTCTTT	14	NA	NA	TRBV6-1	TRBJ1-1
CATSRDREGRTYNEQFF	TGTGCCACCAGCAGAGATCGAGAGGGTAGGACCTACAATGAGCAGTTCTTC	17	NA	NA	TRBV15	TRBJ2-1
CASSLNERIRGNEQYF	TGTGCCAGCAGCTTAAACGAAAGGATCAGGGGGAACGAGCAGTACTTC	16	NA	TRBD1	TRBV7-3	TRBJ2-7
CASSGPEVPKETQYF	TGTGCCAGCAGCGGCCCTGAGGTTCCCAAGGAGACCCAGTACTTC	15	NA	NA	TRBV9	TRBJ2-5
CASSLLGQTNEQFF	TGCGCCAGCAGCTTGCTGGGACAGACCAATGAGCAGTTCTTC	14	NA	TRBD1	TRBV5-1	TRBJ2-1
CASSFFGVPSQNGYTF	TGTGCCAGCAGCTTTTTCGGGGTCCCATCACAGAATGGCTACACCTTC	16	once	NA	TRBV5-6	TRBJ1-2
CAISGGDAQETQYF	TGTGCCATCAGTGGGGGGGACGCTCAAGAGACCCAGTACTTC	14	NA	NA	TRBV10-3	TRBJ2-5
CASTRSLGDTQYF	TGTGCCAGTACAAGGAGCCTGGGAGATACGCAGTATTTT	13	NA	NA	TRBV19	TRBJ2-3
CASKEQGILEQYF	TGCGCCAGCAAGGAGCAGGGGATACTCGAGCAGTACTTC	13	NA	NA	TRBV10-2	TRBJ2-7
CASSRSSGTGTGNTIYF	TGCGCCAGCAGCCGGTCATCCGGGACAGGGACCGGAAACACCATATATTTT	17	once	TRBD1	TRBV5-1	TRBJ1-3
CASSVLAGITDTQYF	TGTGCCAGCAGTGTACTAGCGGGAATCACAGATACGCAGTATTTT	15	NA	TRBD2	TRBV2	TRBJ2-3
CASSFGQGGYEQYF	TGTGCCAGCAGCTTCGGACAGGGAGGGTACGAGCAGTACTTC	14	NA	NA	TRBV6-5	TRBJ2-7
CASSFTGTGGTGELFF	TGTGCCAGCAGCTTTACCGGGACAGGGGGCACCGGGGAGCTGTTTTTT	16	NA	TRBD1	TRBV7-3	TRBJ2-2